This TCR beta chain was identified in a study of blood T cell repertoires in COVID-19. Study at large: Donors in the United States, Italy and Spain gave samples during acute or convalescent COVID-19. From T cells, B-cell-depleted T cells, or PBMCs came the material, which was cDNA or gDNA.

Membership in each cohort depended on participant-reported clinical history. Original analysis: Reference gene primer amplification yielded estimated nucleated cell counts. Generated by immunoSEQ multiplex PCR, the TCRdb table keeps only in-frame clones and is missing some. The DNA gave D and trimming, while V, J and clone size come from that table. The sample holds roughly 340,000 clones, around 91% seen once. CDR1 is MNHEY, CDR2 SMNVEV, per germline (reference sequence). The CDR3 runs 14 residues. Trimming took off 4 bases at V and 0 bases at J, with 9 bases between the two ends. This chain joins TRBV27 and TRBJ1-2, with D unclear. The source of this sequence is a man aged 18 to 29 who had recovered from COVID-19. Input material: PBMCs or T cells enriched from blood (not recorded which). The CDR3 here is CASSYSHSNYGYTF. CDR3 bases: TGTGCCAGCAGTTACAGCCACTCTAACTATGGCTACACCTTC.